This T cell receptor (beta chain) is from a study of technical replicates of blood from a handful of donors. Sequenced by immunoSEQ multiplex PCR; TCRdb stores in-frame clones only, minus some. The sample lists 84,000 or so clones; 93% were seen once. The specimen sequenced was T cells isolated from PBMCs. This sequence was found in a human donor in good health.

The CDR3 sequence: CASSENKGVNNEQFF. Here the CDR3 DNA reads TGTGCCAGCAGCGAAAACAAAGGAGTGAACAATGAGCAGTTCTTC. The rearrangement uses TRBV7-3 and TRBJ2-1; D remains ambiguous. The CDR3 extends over 15 amino acids. Germline lookup yields CDR1 SGHTA and CDR2 FQGTGA. Trimming took off 5 bases at V and 5 bases at J, with 16 bases between the two ends.